This is a list of T cell receptor beta chains from one sample in a study of PD-1 blockade in classical Hodgkin lymphoma. Sequencing used immunoSEQ multiplex PCR; TCRdb keeps in-frame clones, though not all of them. The sample has about 50,000 clones; around 91% are singletons. Sequenced material: peripheral blood mononuclear cells (PBMCs), taken before the fourth cycle of nivolumab. These receptors were collected from a human donor with classical Hodgkin lymphoma. Both conserved end residues are part of each CDR3. A D gene is named only where the DNA matches it firmly. The size entry is marked missing in some rows and otherwise reads once, few, many or a size class.

NA,TRBJ1-2,NA,TRBV29-1,TGCAGCGTTGAACTTAATATGGGGGGTAATGGCTACACCTTC,CSVELNMGGNGYTF
TRBD2,TRBJ2-7,NA,TRBV6-6,TGTGCCAGCAGAAATTGGCTAGCGGGAGTCTACGAGCAGTACTTC,CASRNWLAGVYEQYF
NA,TRBJ2-3,NA,TRBV9,TGTGCCAGCAGCGTAATACCAGGCACAGATACGCAGTATTTT,CASSVIPGTDTQYF
NA,TRBJ2-3,once,TRBV10-1,TGCGCCAGCAGTGAGTCCGACAAGGGGCTAAAACGAGATACGCAGTATTTT,CASSESDKGLKRDTQYF
TRBD1,TRBJ1-5,NA,TRBV27,TGTGCCAGCAGTTTAAGGGGACAGGGGGCTTTCGGCAATCAGCCCCAGCATTTT,CASSLRGQGAFGNQPQHF
TRBD2,TRBJ2-7,medium-sized,TRBV28,TGTGCCAGCAGTTTACCCCTAGCGGGAGCTGACTACGAGCAGTACTTC,CASSLPLAGADYEQYF
TRBD2,TRBJ2-3,NA,TRBV5-4,TGTGCCAGCAGCTCCGGGACTAGCGGTTTATTGGATACGCAGTATTTT,CASSSGTSGLLDTQYF
TRBD1,TRBJ2-7,NA,TRBV5-8,TGTGCCAGCAGCTTTCAGGGGGCCAGCCCCTACGAGCAGTACTTC,CASSFQGASPYEQYF
NA,TRBJ2-5,NA,TRBV9,TGTGCCAGCAGCGCGACTACCCAAGAGACCCAGTACTTC,CASSATTQETQYF
NA,TRBJ2-1,NA,TRBV7-6,TGTGCCAGCAGCTTCGGCAATGAGCAGTTCTTC,CASSFGNEQFF